This is a list of T cell receptor beta chains from one sample in a study of identical twins' blood T cells. TCRdb reprocessed the 5' RACE reads via MiXCR and lists one record per CDR3 protein. The table shows 350,000 to 450,000 distinct CDR3 sequences, with roughly 28% occurring only once. Sequenced sample: PBMCs. The origin of the receptors is a woman aged 18 to 55 in good health. Both conserved end residues are part of each CDR3. A D gene is named only where the DNA matches it firmly. Expanded clones get a size class; other rows say once, few or many, or leave the size out.

CDR3 length: 14; J gene: TRBJ2-7; clone size: many; V gene: TRBV7-7; D gene: NA; CDR3 DNA: TGTGCCAGCAGCTTATATTCAGGGAGCCACGAGCAGTACTTC; CDR3 protein: CASSLYSGSHEQYF
CDR3 length: 13; J gene: TRBJ1-1; clone size: NA; V gene: TRBV7-2; D gene: NA; CDR3 DNA: TGTGCCAGCAGCTTGACCAGGGCCACTGAAGCTTTCTTT; CDR3 protein: CASSLTRATEAFF
CDR3 length: 12; J gene: TRBJ2-3; clone size: NA; V gene: TRBV29-1; D gene: NA; CDR3 DNA: TGCAGCGTTGAAGGAGGGGGGGGGACGCAGTATTTT; CDR3 protein: CSVEGGGGTQYF
CDR3 length: 15; J gene: TRBJ1-5; clone size: few; V gene: TRBV28; D gene: NA; CDR3 DNA: TGTGCCAGCAGACCAGGTGGGCGAGACAATCAGCCCCAGCATTTT; CDR3 protein: CASRPGGRDNQPQHF
CDR3 length: 18; J gene: TRBJ1-4; clone size: NA; V gene: TRBV7-8; D gene: NA; CDR3 DNA: TGTGCCAGCAGCTTTTTTGTGGACCCAGTTGCAACTAATGAAAAACTGTTTTTT; CDR3 protein: CASSFFVDPVATNEKLFF
CDR3 length: 15; J gene: TRBJ1-5; clone size: few; V gene: TRBV19; D gene: NA; CDR3 DNA: TGTGCCAGTAGTATAGAATGGGGCGGAAATCAGCCCCAGCATTTT; CDR3 protein: CASSIEWGGNQPQHF
CDR3 length: 14; J gene: TRBJ2-1; clone size: NA; V gene: TRBV6-2/TRBV6-3; D gene: NA; CDR3 DNA: TGTGCCAGCAGTTACTCGAAGACTTTCAATGAGCAGTTCTTC; CDR3 protein: CASSYSKTFNEQFF
CDR3 length: 12; J gene: TRBJ2-5; clone size: NA; V gene: TRBV10-3; D gene: TRBD2; CDR3 DNA: TGTGCCATCAGTACTAGCGGCGAGACCCAGTACTTC; CDR3 protein: CAISTSGETQYF
CDR3 length: 14; J gene: TRBJ2-7; clone size: few; V gene: TRBV12-3/TRBV12-4; D gene: TRBD1; CDR3 DNA: TGTGCCAGCAGACAACGACAGGGACAAGGCGAGCAGTACTTC; CDR3 protein: CASRQRQGQGEQYF
CDR3 length: 11; J gene: TRBJ1-1; clone size: NA; V gene: TRBV29-1; D gene: NA; CDR3 DNA: TGCAGCGTCGAGGTCGCCACTGAAGCTTTCTTT; CDR3 protein: CSVEVATEAFF
CDR3 length: 13; J gene: TRBJ2-2; clone size: NA; V gene: TRBV19; D gene: NA; CDR3 DNA: TGTGCCAGTAGTAAACCCCCAAGCGGGGAGCTGTTTTTT; CDR3 protein: CASSKPPSGELFF
CDR3 length: 15; J gene: TRBJ1-1; clone size: few; V gene: TRBV20-1; D gene: TRBD1; CDR3 DNA: TGCAGTGCTAGAAAGGCAGGGGGTCCCGGCACTGAAGCTTTCTTT; CDR3 protein: CSARKAGGPGTEAFF
CDR3 length: 15; J gene: TRBJ1-2; clone size: few; V gene: TRBV4-3; D gene: TRBD1; CDR3 DNA: TGCGCCAGCAGCCAAGCGCGAGGGGGCAACTATGGCTACACCTTC; CDR3 protein: CASSQARGGNYGYTF
CDR3 length: 11; J gene: TRBJ1-1; clone size: NA; V gene: TRBV29-1; D gene: NA; CDR3 DNA: TGCAGCGGAAACAGTGGGTCAAAAGCTTTCTTT; CDR3 protein: CSGNSGSKAFF
CDR3 length: 12; J gene: TRBJ1-1; clone size: NA; V gene: TRBV20-1; D gene: NA; CDR3 DNA: TGCAGTGCTGAGCCCGGGAACACTGAAGCTTTCTTT; CDR3 protein: CSAEPGNTEAFF
CDR3 length: 15; J gene: TRBJ2-1; clone size: few; V gene: TRBV10-3; D gene: NA; CDR3 DNA: TGTGCCATCAGTGATCCGTTGGCTCCGGATAATGAGCAGTTCTTC; CDR3 protein: CAISDPLAPDNEQFF
CDR3 length: 15; J gene: TRBJ1-1; clone size: NA; V gene: TRBV9; D gene: TRBD1; CDR3 DNA: TGTGCCAGCAGCACAGGGACAGGGGGAAGGACTGAAGCTTTCTTT; CDR3 protein: CASSTGTGGRTEAFF
CDR3 length: 13; J gene: TRBJ1-4; clone size: NA; V gene: TRBV5-6; D gene: TRBD1; CDR3 DNA: TGTGCCAGCGGACAGGGGCGCAATGAAAAACTGTTTTTT; CDR3 protein: CASGQGRNEKLFF
CDR3 length: 16; J gene: TRBJ1-2; clone size: few; V gene: TRBV12-3/TRBV12-4; D gene: TRBD1; CDR3 DNA: TGTGCCAGCAGTTTTACAGGGGGCTTGGGAGGATATGGCTACACCTTC; CDR3 protein: CASSFTGGLGGYGYTF
CDR3 length: 12; J gene: TRBJ2-1; clone size: few; V gene: TRBV7-9; D gene: NA; CDR3 DNA: TGTGCCAGCAGCTTAATAAAGGGTGAGCAGTTCTTC; CDR3 protein: CASSLIKGEQFF
CDR3 length: 10; J gene: TRBJ2-2; clone size: NA; V gene: TRBV19; D gene: NA; CDR3 DNA: TGTGCCAGAGGCACCGGGGAGCTGTTTTTT; CDR3 protein: CARGTGELFF
CDR3 length: 17; J gene: TRBJ2-1; clone size: few; V gene: TRBV20-1; D gene: NA; CDR3 DNA: TGCAGTGCTAGAGTAGGGGTCTCGGGACACCTTCCTAATGAGCAGTTCTTC; CDR3 protein: CSARVGVSGHLPNEQFF
CDR3 length: 14; J gene: TRBJ1-1; clone size: few; V gene: TRBV20-1; D gene: TRBD1; CDR3 DNA: TGCAGTGCCGGGGATAGACAGGGAGGCACTGAAGCTTTCTTT; CDR3 protein: CSAGDRQGGTEAFF
CDR3 length: 14; J gene: TRBJ1-1; clone size: NA; V gene: TRBV5-1; D gene: NA; CDR3 DNA: TGCGCCAGCAGGTTCTGGGCAGAAAACACTGAAGCTTTCTTT; CDR3 protein: CASRFWAENTEAFF
CDR3 length: 15; J gene: TRBJ2-1; clone size: few; V gene: TRBV7-9; D gene: NA; CDR3 DNA: TGTGCCAGCAGGGGGATCCCTGACTCCAACAATGAGCAGTTCTTC; CDR3 protein: CASRGIPDSNNEQFF
CDR3 length: 14; J gene: TRBJ2-7; clone size: NA; V gene: TRBV6-5; D gene: NA; CDR3 DNA: TGTGCCAGCCAAAATTCGGCCGTTTCCTACGAGCAGTACTTC; CDR3 protein: CASQNSAVSYEQYF
CDR3 length: 11; J gene: TRBJ1-2; clone size: few; V gene: TRBV29-1; D gene: NA; CDR3 DNA: TGCAGCGTTGCAGGGTCTGGGGGCTACACCTTC; CDR3 protein: CSVAGSGGYTF
CDR3 length: 15; J gene: TRBJ1-5; clone size: few; V gene: TRBV20-1; D gene: TRBD1; CDR3 DNA: TGCAGTGCTAGAAGGGACAGCGGCGCCAATCAGCCCCAGCATTTT; CDR3 protein: CSARRDSGANQPQHF
CDR3 length: 14; J gene: TRBJ1-3; clone size: NA; V gene: TRBV18; D gene: NA; CDR3 DNA: TGTGCCAGCTCACCACCGGGCAGCGGTGACACCATATATTTT; CDR3 protein: CASSPPGSGDTIYF
CDR3 length: 16; J gene: TRBJ1-3; clone size: NA; V gene: TRBV7-2; D gene: NA; CDR3 DNA: TGTGCCAGCAGCTTAGATGGGCCAGTCTCAGGAAACACCATATATTTT; CDR3 protein: CASSLDGPVSGNTIYF
CDR3 length: 16; J gene: TRBJ2-1; clone size: NA; V gene: TRBV29-1; D gene: TRBD1; CDR3 DNA: TGCAGCGTTGAAAAACCGGACAGGCGCTCCTACAATGAGCAGTTCTTC; CDR3 protein: CSVEKPDRRSYNEQFF
CDR3 length: 13; J gene: TRBJ2-3; clone size: few; V gene: TRBV7-9; D gene: NA; CDR3 DNA: TGTGCCAGCAGCCCAGCGGCTAAGGGTACGCAGTATTTT; CDR3 protein: CASSPAAKGTQYF
CDR3 length: 13; J gene: TRBJ1-4; clone size: few; V gene: TRBV5-1; D gene: NA; CDR3 DNA: TGCGCCAGCCGCCAGGGATTTCATGAAAAACTGTTTTTT; CDR3 protein: CASRQGFHEKLFF
CDR3 length: 14; J gene: TRBJ2-2; clone size: few; V gene: TRBV20-1; D gene: TRBD2; CDR3 DNA: TGCAGTGCTTTGGGACTAGCGGGAACCGGGGAGCTGTTTTTT; CDR3 protein: CSALGLAGTGELFF
CDR3 length: 14; J gene: TRBJ2-3; clone size: few; V gene: TRBV20-1; D gene: NA; CDR3 DNA: TGCAGTGCTAAGTACGGCACTTACACAGATACGCAGTATTTT; CDR3 protein: CSAKYGTYTDTQYF
CDR3 length: 13; J gene: TRBJ1-2; clone size: NA; V gene: TRBV29-1; D gene: NA; CDR3 DNA: TGCAGCGTTGGTCAGCATGCTAACTATGGCTACACCTTC; CDR3 protein: CSVGQHANYGYTF
CDR3 length: 13; J gene: TRBJ1-2; clone size: many; V gene: TRBV9; D gene: NA; CDR3 DNA: TGTGCCAGCAGCGTAGGGGGGGAATATGGCTACACCTTC; CDR3 protein: CASSVGGEYGYTF
CDR3 length: 13; J gene: TRBJ1-2; clone size: NA; V gene: TRBV19; D gene: NA; CDR3 DNA: TGTGCCAGTAGTATGAAGGGTCCCTGTGGCTACACCTTC; CDR3 protein: CASSMKGPCGYTF
CDR3 length: 11; J gene: TRBJ2-1; clone size: NA; V gene: TRBV25-1; D gene: NA; CDR3 DNA: TGTGCCAGCAGTGCTTATCGTGAGCAGTTCTTC; CDR3 protein: CASSAYREQFF
CDR3 length: 17; J gene: TRBJ2-2; clone size: few; V gene: TRBV11-2; D gene: TRBD2; CDR3 DNA: TGTGCCAGCAGCAAAAGGTTGCGGGAGACCAACACCGGGGAGCTGTTTTTT; CDR3 protein: CASSKRLRETNTGELFF
CDR3 length: 14; J gene: TRBJ1-5; clone size: few; V gene: TRBV6-1; D gene: TRBD1; CDR3 DNA: TGTGCCAGTCGATGGGACAGTACAAATCAGCCCCAGCATTTT; CDR3 protein: CASRWDSTNQPQHF